The 5 T cell receptor beta chains below come from one sample, sequenced in a study of CD8 T cells in Susac syndrome. The RNA input was roughly 0.45 to 1 ug, and it was reverse transcribed with random hexamers. TCRdb independently ran MiXCR on the immunoSEQ multiplex PCR reads; one entry per CDR3 protein. The sample shows more than 150,000 distinct CDR3 sequences, 85% to 95% of them seen only once. Sample: CD4+ T cells from PBMCs. These receptors all come from a human donor with Susac syndrome.

This clonotype was recorded once. V usage is TRBV9 and J usage is TRBJ1-6, with no clear D. CDR1 and CDR2 (germline): SGDLS, YYNGEE. CDR3 length: 12 residues. V lost 4 bases and J lost 14, with 13 bases in between. For the CDR3, the DNA is TGTGCCAGCAGCCGCGACGAGGGAGCCCTCCACTTT. It yields the protein CASSRDEGALHF.

The chain combines TRBV24-1 with TRBJ2-6; 8 bases map to TRBD1. V was pared by 11 bases and J by 0 bases, with 11 bases of the junction left unmatched. The CDR3 runs to 17 residues. Germline CDR1 is KGHDR and CDR2 is SFDVKD. CDR3 sequence: CAISGGPLSSGANVLTF. DNA of the CDR3: TGTGCCATCTCAGGGGGCCCCCTTAGCTCTGGGGCCAACGTCCTGACTTTC.

The chain combines TRBV24-1 with TRBJ2-3; D is possibly TRBD1 (6 bases). The V end lost 3 bases, the J end lost 3 bases, and 15 bases lay between the germline ends. CDR1 is KGHDR and CDR2 is SFDVKD in the germline V gene. The length of the CDR3 is 16 residues. The CDR3 protein is CATSDPTGLGTDTQYF. The CDR3 region has the DNA TGTGCCACCAGTGATCCAACAGGGCTGGGGACAGATACGCAGTATTTT.

The chain uses TRBV4-3 and TRBJ2-1; D is perhaps TRBD2 (7 bases). The CDR3 has 16 amino acids. Germline assignment: CDR1 LGHNA and CDR2 YSLEER. V dropped 1 base and J dropped 6 bases, with 16 bases sitting between them. CDR3 sequence (DNA): TGCGCCAGCAGCCAAGCCCTAGGGGGGGCAGTCAATGAGCAGTTCTTC. Translated: CASSQALGGAVNEQFF.

This chain joins TRBV20-1 and TRBJ2-5, with 9 bases matching TRBD1. V was clipped by 3 bases and J by 3 bases; unmatched bases: 2. CDR1 is DFQATT, CDR2 SNEGSKA, per germline (reference sequence). The CDR3 is 13 residues long. This chain's CDR3 is CSARGTGKETQYF. The CDR3 DNA reads TGCAGTGCTAGGGGGACAGGGAAAGAGACCCAGTACTTC.